The 16 T cell receptor beta chains below all came from one sample that was sequenced in a study of blood T cell repertoires in COVID-19. TCRdb's copy holds only in-frame clones and misses some; the assay was immunoSEQ multiplex PCR. Of over 200,000 clones in the sample, 70% to 90% were seen once. Sequencing was performed on PBMCs or T cells enriched from blood (not recorded which). Source of these receptors: a woman aged 50 to 60 who had recovered from COVID-19.

This chain uses TRBV11-1 with TRBJ2-1, with D perhaps matching TRBD2 (6 bases). Germline V CDR1 and CDR2: SGHAT, FQDESV (reference sequence). CDR3 length equals 13 residues. Deletions cut 6 bases from V and 7 bases from J, with 13 bases between. CDR3 nucleotide sequence: TGTGCCAGCAGTCAGGAGGGCCTAAATGAGCAGTTCTTC. Its protein is CASSQEGLNEQFF. The full variable domain, with the rest looked up from reference TRBV11-1 and TRBJ2-1, is EAEVAQSPRYKITEKSQAVAFWCDPISGHATLYWYRQILGQGPELLVQFQDESVVDDSQLPKDRFSAERLKGVDSTLKIQPAELGDSAMYLCASSQEGLNEQFFGPGTRLTVL.

CDR3 in amino acids: CASSLPGQGASNEKLFF. As DNA, the CDR3 is TGTGCCAGCAGTTTACCGGGACAGGGGGCCTCTAATGAAAAACTGTTTTTT. The V gene is TRBV28, the J gene TRBJ1-4, with 12 positions matching TRBD1. The J segment lost 3 bases and the V segment lost 2 bases, leaving 4 bases of the junction unmatched. CDR1 and CDR2 (germline): MDHEN, SYDVKM. The CDR3 has 17 amino acids. Looking up the rest from reference TRBV28 and TRBJ1-4 gives the full variable domain: DVKVTQSSRYLVKRTGEKVFLECVQDMDHENMFWYRQDPGLGLRLIYFSYDVKMKEKGDIPEGYSVSREKKERFSLILESASTNQTSMYLCASSLPGQGASNEKLFFGSGTQLSVL.

This sequence joins TRBV5-1 and TRBJ2-7, with D possibly TRBD2 on 5 matching bases. CDR1 SGHRS and CDR2 YFSETQ come from the germline V gene. The ends were cut back, 1 base at V and 2 bases at J, with 13 bases in the middle. The CDR3 totals 15 residues. DNA for the CDR3: TGCGCCAGCAGCTTGTGGACGGGAATAACCTACGAGCAGTACTTC. It is translated as CASSLWTGITYEQYF. The full variable domain, its missing parts supplied by reference TRBV5-1 and TRBJ2-7, is KAGVTQTPRYLIKTRGQQVTLSCSPISGHRSVSWYQQTPGQGLQFLFEYFSETQRNKGNFPGRFSGRQFSNSRSEMNVSTLELGDSALYLCASSLWTGITYEQYFGPGTRLTVT.

CDR3 loop: CASSLTGQRTGANVLTF. Here the CDR3 DNA reads TGCGCCAGCAGCTTAACGGGACAGCGGACTGGGGCCAACGTCCTGACTTTC. The rearrangement uses TRBV5-1 and TRBJ2-6; 7 bases map to TRBD1. Looked up from germline, CDR1 is SGHRS and CDR2 is YFSETQ. The CDR3 spans 17 residues. Unmatched junction bases numbered 7, after V lost 2 bases and J lost 2 bases.

The gene calls are TRBV19 and TRBJ1-5; TRBD1 matches 8 bases. Germline V CDR1 and CDR2: LNHDA, SQIVND (reference sequence). V was clipped by 5 bases and J by 0 bases; unmatched bases: 3. The CDR3 extends over 15 amino acids. In nucleotides, the CDR3 is TGTGCCAGTAGTGACAGGGGAATTAGCAATCAGCCCCAGCATTTT. Its protein product is CASSDRGISNQPQHF.

The chain joins TRBV11-2 to TRBJ1-4, with D possibly being TRBD1 (6 bases). This CDR3 has 15 residues. Trimming removed 4 bases from V and 5 bases from J, with 14 bases in between. Germline V gene lookup returns CDR1 SGHAT and CDR2 FQNNGV. The CDR3 sequence is CASSSPAGANEKLFF. The CDR3 nucleotides read TGTGCCAGCAGCTCCCCGGCAGGGGCGAATGAAAAACTGTTTTTT.

V is TRBV19 and J is TRBJ2-3; TRBD2 agrees at 12 bases. Trimming removed 5 bases from V and 9 bases from J; junction bases left unmatched: 15. The CDR3 consists of 17 residues. In germline, CDR1 is LNHDA, CDR2 SQIVND (reference sequence). CDR3 DNA: TGTGCCAGTAGTCCCACACATACTAGCGGGAGGACTTCGACGCAGTATTTT. It yields the protein CASSPTHTSGRTSTQYF.

The rearrangement uses TRBV5-5 and TRBJ2-7; 12 nucleotides align to TRBD1. The CDR3 covers 16 residues. With V trimmed by 0 bases and J by 9 bases, 10 bases remained unmatched. CDR1 and CDR2 from the germline V gene are SGHKS and YYEKEE (reference sequence). The DNA of the CDR3 is TGTGCCAGCAGCTTGGTGCCGGGACAGGGGGCTTTCGGGCAGTACTTC. This translates into CASSLVPGQGAFGQYF.

The chain has TRBV3-1 (or the pseudogene TRBV3-2) and TRBJ2-1; no clear D. The V end was cut by 4 bases, the J end by 12 bases, with 13 bases between. CDR1 and CDR2 (germline): LGHDT, YNNKEL (reference sequence). This CDR3 contains 12 residues. DNA for the CDR3: TGTGCCAGCAGCCTTGGTCAGGTGGGGCAGTTCTTC. Translating it yields CASSLGQVGQFF.

This chain links TRBV27 with TRBJ2-7; 13 nucleotides align to TRBD2. CDR1 is MNHEY and CDR2 is SMNVEV in the germline V gene (reference sequence). This CDR3 spans 15 amino acids. J was trimmed by 5 bases and V by 6 bases; bases with no gene match: 7. The CDR3 region has the DNA TGTGCCAGCAGCGCCGGGACTAGCGGGACGGACGAGCAGTACTTC. Protein: CASSAGTSGTDEQYF.

The gene calls are TRBV10-3 and TRBJ1-4; maybe TRBD1 (5 bases). This CDR3 region has 20 residues. CDR1 is ENHRY and CDR2 is SYGVKD in the germline V gene. Deletions cut 0 bases from V and 0 bases from J, with 20 bases between. CDR3 sequence reads: CAISESGGRVEDATNEKLFF. DNA for the CDR3: TGTGCCATCAGTGAGTCGGGGGGGAGAGTCGAAGATGCAACTAATGAAAAACTGTTTTTT.

The chain employs TRBV27 and TRBJ1-2; TRBD1 aligns across 7 bases. Germline V CDR1 and CDR2: MNHEY, SMNVEV (reference sequence). J was trimmed by 1 base and V by 6 bases; bases with no gene match: 8. The CDR3 loop spans 15 amino acids. CDR3 DNA: TGTGCCAGCAGCTCGCCAGGGGGAGGTAACTATGGCTACACCTTC. Protein sequence: CASSSPGGGNYGYTF.

This clone was observed a handful of times. The chain carries TRBV29-1 and TRBJ2-3, with 8 nucleotides matching TRBD2. Germline loops: CDR1 SQVTM, CDR2 ANQGSEA. The CDR3 totals 14 residues. With V trimmed by 6 bases and J by 3 bases, 8 bases remained unmatched. CDR3 bases: TGCAGCGTATTTGGACTAGCAAGGACAGATACGCAGTATTTT. This codes for CSVFGLARTDTQYF.

The CDR3 sequence is CASSAGVGSYNEQFF. CDR3 coding DNA: TGTGCCAGCAGCGCAGGGGTGGGCTCCTACAATGAGCAGTTCTTC. The chain carries TRBV7-9 and TRBJ2-1; tentative D call: TRBD1 (6 bases). CDR3 length equals 15 residues. Trimming left V 5 bases short and J 0 bases short, with 11 bases between. The V gene's germline CDR1 is SEHNR and CDR2 FQNEAQ (reference sequence).

The chain combines TRBV19 with TRBJ1-1; D is perhaps TRBD1 (6 bases). Trimming shortened V by 2 bases and J by 5 bases, and 18 bases separated the two germline ends. The CDR3 loop spans 16 amino acids. Germline V gene sequence: CDR1 LNHDA, CDR2 SQIVND (reference sequence). In nucleotides, the CDR3 is TGTGCCAGTAGTATAAATTTGGGGGCAGGCGGGACTGAAGCTTTCTTT. Translating it yields CASSINLGAGGTEAFF.

In its sample, this clone was seen once. The V and J genes are TRBV6-5 and TRBJ1-2, with 8 bases identical to TRBD1. The CDR3 runs 15 residues. The ends lost 8 bases at V and 0 bases at J; junction bases unmatched: 8. Germline lookup yields CDR1 MNHEY and CDR2 SVGAGI. The DNA of the CDR3 is TGTGCCAGCTGGGGGGACAGGTCTACTAACTATGGCTACACCTTC. Translating it yields CASWGDRSTNYGYTF.